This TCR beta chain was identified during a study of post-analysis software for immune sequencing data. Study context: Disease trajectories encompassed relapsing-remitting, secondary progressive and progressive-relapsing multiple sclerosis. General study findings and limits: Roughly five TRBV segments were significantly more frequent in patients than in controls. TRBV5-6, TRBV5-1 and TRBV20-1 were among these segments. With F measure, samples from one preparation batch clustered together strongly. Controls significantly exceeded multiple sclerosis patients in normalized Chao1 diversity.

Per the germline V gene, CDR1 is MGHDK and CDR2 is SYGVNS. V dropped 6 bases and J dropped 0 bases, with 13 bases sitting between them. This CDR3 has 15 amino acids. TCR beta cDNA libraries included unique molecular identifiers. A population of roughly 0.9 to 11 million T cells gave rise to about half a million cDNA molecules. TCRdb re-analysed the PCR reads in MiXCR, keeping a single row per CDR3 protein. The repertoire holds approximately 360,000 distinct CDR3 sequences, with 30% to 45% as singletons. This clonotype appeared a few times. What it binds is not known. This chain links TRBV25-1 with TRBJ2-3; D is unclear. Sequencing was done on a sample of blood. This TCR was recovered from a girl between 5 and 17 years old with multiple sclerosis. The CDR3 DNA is TGTGCCAGCAGCCCAGCCCAGAGTAGCACAGATACGCAGTATTTT. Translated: CASSPAQSSTDTQYF.